A selection of T cell receptor beta chains follows, all from one sample in a study of blood T cell repertoires in COVID-19. TCRdb's table, derived via immunoSEQ multiplex PCR, lists solely in-frame clones and lacks some. The table has 330,000 or so clones, approximately 89% seen once. Sequencing was performed on PBMCs or T cells enriched from blood (not recorded which). Receptors were obtained from a middle-aged man in a cohort exposed to, infected with or recovered from COVID-19 (not recorded which). The CDR3 runs from the conserved cysteine through the conserved F or W. The order of the fields is clone size, CDR3 length, D gene, V gene, J gene, CDR3 DNA, CDR3 protein. The D gene is left open where the match is weak. The size of a clone is reported for some rows only, either as once, few or many, or as a class for expanded clones.

size: .
length: 16
D: TRBD1
V: TRBV2
J: TRBJ2-7
DNA: TGTGCCAGCAGTGAGGTCGGGGGACAGGGGGCCGGCGAGCAGTACTTC
CDR3: CASSEVGGQGAGEQYF

size: .
length: 15
D: TRBD2
V: TRBV18
J: TRBJ2-7
DNA: TGTGCCAGCTCACAGGGGACTAGCGGTCTTTACGAGCAGTACTTC
CDR3: CASSQGTSGLYEQYF

size: .
length: 13
D: TRBD2
V: TRBV18
J: TRBJ2-5
DNA: TGTGCCAGCGGGCTAGCGGGGCAAGAGACCCAGTACTTC
CDR3: CASGLAGQETQYF

size: .
length: 16
D: TRBD1
V: TRBV7-3
J: TRBJ2-7
DNA: TGTGCCAGCAGCCCCGGACAGGGTTTGGGTACCTACGAGCAGTACTTC
CDR3: CASSPGQGLGTYEQYF

size: .
length: 12
D: .
V: TRBV28
J: TRBJ2-1
DNA: TGTGCCAGCAGTTTTGCGTACAATGAGCAGTTCTTC
CDR3: CASSFAYNEQFF

size: .
length: 13
D: TRBD1
V: TRBV5-1
J: TRBJ1-1
DNA: TGCGCCAGCAAAACAGGGGGCTCGGCTGAAGCTTTCTTT
CDR3: CASKTGGSAEAFF

size: .
length: 13
D: .
V: TRBV28
J: TRBJ1-6
DNA: TGTGCCAGCAGTTTATTTCGGAATTCACCCCTCCACTTT
CDR3: CASSLFRNSPLHF

size: .
length: 12
D: .
V: TRBV19
J: TRBJ1-4
DNA: TGTGCCAGTACAGGGTTAGGTGAAAAACTGTTTTTT
CDR3: CASTGLGEKLFF

size: .
length: 14
D: .
V: TRBV10-2
J: TRBJ1-5
DNA: TGCGCCAGCGCCGAATCAGGGAGCAATCAGCCCCAGCATTTT
CDR3: CASAESGSNQPQHF

size: few
length: 16
D: TRBD2
V: TRBV3-1/TRBV3-2
J: TRBJ2-1
DNA: TGTGCCAGCAGCCAAGAGGCGAAGCGGGACTACAATGAGCAGTTCTTC
CDR3: CASSQEAKRDYNEQFF

size: .
length: 13
D: .
V: TRBV29-1
J: TRBJ1-5
DNA: TGCAGCGTTGACCCGGGGGGCAATCAGCCCCAGCATTTT
CDR3: CSVDPGGNQPQHF

size: .
length: 15
D: TRBD1
V: TRBV7-9
J: TRBJ2-4
DNA: TGTGCCAGCAGCTTAGAGCGACAGGGAAAAAACATTCAGTACTTC
CDR3: CASSLERQGKNIQYF

size: .
length: 17
D: .
V: TRBV24-1
J: TRBJ2-3
DNA: TGTGCCACCAGTGAGGGGCTGCAGGGGGGCCGGACAGATACGCAGTATTTT
CDR3: CATSEGLQGGRTDTQYF

size: .
length: 15
D: .
V: TRBV5-1
J: TRBJ1-4
DNA: TGCGCCAGCAGCTTATATCCGGGACAAGGTGAAAAACTGTTTTTT
CDR3: CASSLYPGQGEKLFF

size: .
length: 15
D: .
V: TRBV11-2
J: TRBJ2-2
DNA: TGTGCCAGCAGCATCACGACCAGGGGGGCCGGGGAGCTGTTTTTT
CDR3: CASSITTRGAGELFF

size: few
length: 15
D: .
V: TRBV5-1
J: TRBJ1-4
DNA: TGCGCCAGCAGCTTGGGACAGGTCATCCATGAAAAACTGTTTTTT
CDR3: CASSLGQVIHEKLFF

size: .
length: 16
D: TRBD1
V: TRBV18
J: TRBJ2-1
DNA: TGTGCCAGCTCACTCTCCAGGGGGAGTAAGGTCAATGAGCAGTTCTTC
CDR3: CASSLSRGSKVNEQFF

size: .
length: 14
D: .
V: TRBV5-1
J: TRBJ1-3
DNA: TGCGCCAGCAGCGGGGGGAGCTCTGGAAACACCATATATTTT
CDR3: CASSGGSSGNTIYF

size: .
length: 17
D: .
V: TRBV19
J: TRBJ2-3
DNA: TGTGCCAGTAGTATGGGGCTCCTAAGACGCCTCACAGATACGCAGTATTTT
CDR3: CASSMGLLRRLTDTQYF

size: .
length: 15
D: TRBD1
V: TRBV5-5
J: TRBJ1-5
DNA: TGTGCCAGCAGCCGGACAGGGGTTAGCAATCAGCCCCAGCATTTT
CDR3: CASSRTGVSNQPQHF

size: .
length: 15
D: TRBD1
V: TRBV10-3
J: TRBJ2-7
DNA: TGTGCCATCAGTGAGTCGACAGGGAGATCTTACGAGCAGTACTTC
CDR3: CAISESTGRSYEQYF

size: .
length: 16
D: .
V: TRBV7-6
J: TRBJ2-3
DNA: TGTGCCAGCAGCTTAAGGCGGCTGGGACTTACAGATACGCAGTATTTT
CDR3: CASSLRRLGLTDTQYF

size: once
length: 16
D: .
V: TRBV5-1
J: TRBJ1-4
DNA: TGCGCCAGCAGCCCAACGGGTCCCGGGGGGTATGAAAAACTGTTTTTT
CDR3: CASSPTGPGGYEKLFF

size: .
length: 14
D: .
V: TRBV7-2
J: TRBJ2-7
DNA: TGTGCCAGCAGCTACGGGACATCTGCCTACGAGCAGTACTTC
CDR3: CASSYGTSAYEQYF

size: .
length: 15
D: TRBD1
V: TRBV2
J: TRBJ2-7
DNA: TGTGCCAGCAGGTCGGGGACAGGGGGCCCCTACGAGCAGTACTTC
CDR3: CASRSGTGGPYEQYF

size: .
length: 15
D: TRBD1
V: TRBV5-1
J: TRBJ2-2
DNA: TGCGCCAGCAGCTTCCAGGGGGCAAACACCGGGGAGCTGTTTTTT
CDR3: CASSFQGANTGELFF

size: .
length: 13
D: .
V: TRBV5-6
J: TRBJ1-1
DNA: TGTGCCAGCAGCCCGGACAGCGGTTTGGGAGCTTTCTTT
CDR3: CASSPDSGLGAFF

size: few
length: 14
D: .
V: TRBV5-1
J: TRBJ2-5
DNA: TGCGCCAGCAGCTTGGATCCGGTTGGCGGGACCCAGTACTTC
CDR3: CASSLDPVGGTQYF

size: .
length: 15
D: TRBD1
V: TRBV18
J: TRBJ2-1
DNA: TGTGCCAGCTCACCTGGACAGGGCCGTGTCGATGAGCAGTTCTTC
CDR3: CASSPGQGRVDEQFF

size: .
length: 13
D: .
V: TRBV11-3
J: TRBJ2-7
DNA: TGTGCCAGCAGCCCAGGGATAGCCTACGAGCAGTACTTC
CDR3: CASSPGIAYEQYF

size: .
length: 17
D: TRBD1
V: TRBV27
J: TRBJ2-1
DNA: TGTGCCAGCAGTTTCCGTGGACAGGCCCTAACAGGTAATGAGCAGTTCTTC
CDR3: CASSFRGQALTGNEQFF

size: .
length: 16
D: .
V: TRBV21-1
J: TRBJ2-3
DNA: TGTGCCAGCAGCAAAGGTGCAGGGGAGGGTTCAGATACGCAGTATTTT
CDR3: CASSKGAGEGSDTQYF

size: .
length: 16
D: .
V: TRBV5-6
J: TRBJ2-5
DNA: TGTGCCAGCAGCTTCCGACGGACGGGAGAGAAAGAGACCCAGTACTTC
CDR3: CASSFRRTGEKETQYF

size: .
length: 14
D: TRBD1
V: TRBV6-1
J: TRBJ1-2
DNA: TGTGCCAGCAGTGAAGAATGGACAGGGAGTCGCTACACCTTC
CDR3: CASSEEWTGSRYTF

size: .
length: 15
D: .
V: TRBV7-2
J: TRBJ1-4
DNA: TGTGCCAGCAGAGGCCCGGGGGGGACTAATGAAAAACTGTTTTTT
CDR3: CASRGPGGTNEKLFF

size: once
length: 14
D: TRBD2
V: TRBV7-9
J: TRBJ2-7
DNA: TGTGCCAGCAGCTCAACTAGCGGGACTTACGAGCAGTACTTC
CDR3: CASSSTSGTYEQYF

size: .
length: 13
D: TRBD1
V: TRBV23-1
J: TRBJ1-5
DNA: TGCGCCAGGACGGACAGGCGTTTTCAGCCCCAGCATTTT
CDR3: CARTDRRFQPQHF

size: .
length: 12
D: .
V: TRBV10-3
J: TRBJ2-1
DNA: TGTGCCATCAGCAATCAGGGGTGGGAGCAGTTCTTC
CDR3: CAISNQGWEQFF

size: once
length: 15
D: TRBD2
V: TRBV28
J: TRBJ2-3
DNA: TGTGCCAGCAGTTTTCTAGCGGAGCAAACAGATACGCAGTATTTT
CDR3: CASSFLAEQTDTQYF

size: .
length: 14
D: .
V: TRBV11-2
J: TRBJ2-7
DNA: TGTGCCAGCAGCTTTGAAAGTTGGGAGAACGAGCAGTACTTC
CDR3: CASSFESWENEQYF

size: once
length: 18
D: .
V: TRBV28
J: TRBJ1-2
DNA: TGTGCCAGCAGTTTATTAATCGCTAGGGGCCCCGCGATGCGTGGCTACACCTTC
CDR3: CASSLLIARGPAMRGYTF

size: .
length: 15
D: TRBD2
V: TRBV27
J: TRBJ2-7
DNA: TGTGCCAGCAGTCTGAGGACTAGCGGACCCTACGAGCAGTACTTC
CDR3: CASSLRTSGPYEQYF

size: .
length: 14
D: .
V: TRBV27
J: TRBJ1-6
DNA: TGTGCCAGCAGTTTATTACAGTATAATTCACCCCTCCACTTT
CDR3: CASSLLQYNSPLHF

size: .
length: 17
D: TRBD1
V: TRBV3-1/TRBV3-2
J: TRBJ1-2
DNA: TGTGCCAGCAGCCCGGAAATCCGGGACAGTGTGGTTCATGGCTACACCTTC
CDR3: CASSPEIRDSVVHGYTF

size: .
length: 14
D: TRBD2
V: TRBV6-5
J: TRBJ2-7
DNA: TGTGCCAGCAGAACTAGCGGGATCCACTACGAGCAGTACTTC
CDR3: CASRTSGIHYEQYF

size: .
length: 15
D: .
V: TRBV7-2
J: TRBJ1-1
DNA: TGTGCCAGCAGCTTAGCGAGCAGGGTGCACACTGAAGCTTTCTTT
CDR3: CASSLASRVHTEAFF

size: .
length: 15
D: .
V: TRBV7-9
J: TRBJ2-2
DNA: TGTGCCAGCAGCCTAGGGCAGGGTGGCACCGGGGAGCTGTTTTTT
CDR3: CASSLGQGGTGELFF

size: .
length: 14
D: TRBD1
V: TRBV30
J: TRBJ1-2
DNA: TGTGCCTGGTCTTTGGGGACAGCTCTCTATGGCTACACCTTC
CDR3: CAWSLGTALYGYTF